The entry that follows covers one TCR beta chain sequence. The target antigen is unknown. The sample belongs to a study of radiotherapy plus CTLA-4 blockade in lung cancer. Notes on the study in general: The study found tumor-derived TCR clones expanded in blood after radiotherapy plus ipilimumab.

The assay was immunoSEQ multiplex PCR, and TCRdb's table has in-frame clones only and misses some. The repertoire consists of under 3,000 clones, with roughly 79% occurring once and the leading ten covering approximately 19%. With 5 bases removed from V and 2 bases from J, the gap between germline ends came to 19 bases. The CDR3 totals 16 residues. In germline, CDR1 is MGHDK, CDR2 SYGVNS. The chain uses TRBV25-1 and TRBJ2-7; D is perhaps TRBD2 (6 bases). This specimen consisted of tumor tissue, obtained from a patient treated with radiotherapy plus ipilimumab. The clonotype comes from a human donor with non-small cell lung cancer that progressed on radiotherapy plus ipilimumab. CDR3 DNA: TGTGCCAGCAGTCCCCGGTGGGGGGTTGGCACCTACGAGCAGTACTTC. As protein: CASSPRWGVGTYEQYF.